These T cell receptor beta chains were read from a single sample in a study of T cell responses to AZD1222 COVID-19 vaccine. Repertoires were generated with immunoSEQ multiplex PCR, while TCRdb's copy carries only in-frame clones and drops some. The sample shows roughly 130,000 clones, 91% of them seen only once. Sequencing was performed on peripheral blood, taken 28 days after the second dose of the MenACWY control vaccine. The receptors come from an adult who received the MenACWY meningococcal vaccine as a control. The CDR3 runs from the conserved cysteine through the conserved F or W. The D gene is left open where the match is weak. Not all rows give a size; the values are once, few, many and, for expanded clones, a class.

j_gene	abundance	v_gene	d_gene	CDR3nt	CDR3aa
TRBJ2-3	once	TRBV20-1	-	TGCAGTGCTAGTGGGGCGCGGGATAGCACAGATACGCAGTATTTT	CSASGARDSTDTQYF
TRBJ2-7	-	TRBV20-1	TRBD2	TGCAGTGCTAGTGGGACTAGCGACTACGAGCAGTACTTC	CSASGTSDYEQYF
TRBJ1-4	-	TRBV7-2	-	TGTGCCAGCAGCTCGCAGGGAGGAGAAAAACTGTTTTTT	CASSSQGGEKLFF
TRBJ1-5	-	TRBV7-8	-	TGTGCCAGCAGCTTAATAGGGGGGGACCAGCCCCAGCATTTT	CASSLIGGDQPQHF
TRBJ2-3	-	TRBV21-1	-	TGTGCCAGCAGCAAAGCCTTTCTCAGAGACTACTGCACAGATACGCAGTATTTT	CASSKAFLRDYCTDTQYF
TRBJ2-5	few	TRBV29-1	-	TGCAGCGGCCGGACAGCACAAGAGACCCAGTACTTC	CSGRTAQETQYF
TRBJ1-6	-	TRBV5-1	TRBD1	TGCGCCAGCAGCGCAGCCTCCGGGACAGGGGGATCACCCCTCCACTTT	CASSAASGTGGSPLHF
TRBJ1-2	-	TRBV6-2/TRBV6-3	-	TGTGCCAGCAGCCTCAGGGTAATTGGCTACACCTTC	CASSLRVIGYTF
TRBJ1-2	-	TRBV4-1	TRBD1	TGCGCCAGCAGCCAAGGAACAGGGGTTTCGACCTATGGCTACACCTTC	CASSQGTGVSTYGYTF
TRBJ2-5	-	TRBV27	-	TGTGCCAGCACTGACTGGCAAGAGACCCAGTACTTC	CASTDWQETQYF
TRBJ1-2	-	TRBV9	TRBD1	TGTGCCAGCAGCCCGGCAGGGGGCAGGGGCTACACCTTC	CASSPAGGRGYTF
TRBJ1-2	few	TRBV4-3	-	TGCGCCAGCAGCCAAGAGGGGGGTGCCTATGGCTACACCTTC	CASSQEGGAYGYTF
TRBJ2-2	once	TRBV21-1	-	TGTGCCAGCAGCAAACCTCGTACCCCCGGGGAGCTGTTTTTT	CASSKPRTPGELFF
TRBJ2-2	-	TRBV6-5	-	TGTGCCAGCAGTTACTCGTTTCTATCCCCCGGGGAGCTGTTTTTT	CASSYSFLSPGELFF
TRBJ2-5	once	TRBV5-1	TRBD2	TGCGCCAGCCTAGCGGGAGAGACCCAGTACTTC	CASLAGETQYF
TRBJ1-4	-	TRBV28	TRBD1	TGTGCCAGCAGTACCCTAACAGGGGGCTGGGAAAAACTGTTTTTT	CASSTLTGGWEKLFF
TRBJ1-2	-	TRBV24-1	TRBD1	TGTGCCACCAGTGATGGGACAGGAAACTATGGCTACACCTTC	CATSDGTGNYGYTF
TRBJ1-1	-	TRBV5-1	-	TGCGCCAGCAGCTTGGGGCCGTTACAGAACACTGAAGCTTTCTTT	CASSLGPLQNTEAFF
TRBJ2-5	-	TRBV12-3/TRBV12-4	-	TGTGCCAGCATGCCAGGGAACGAAGAGACCCAGTACTTC	CASMPGNEETQYF
TRBJ1-3	-	TRBV9	-	TGTGCCAGCAGCGTAGCTAAGGGGGACACCATATATTTT	CASSVAKGDTIYF
TRBJ2-7	-	TRBV28	TRBD2	TGTGCCAGCAGTCCGTCGGAAGCGGGGGGAATCTACGAGCAGTACTTC	CASSPSEAGGIYEQYF
TRBJ1-4	-	TRBV6-1	TRBD1	TGTGCCAGCAGTGGAATACCGGGACAGGGGGCGGAAACTAATGAAAAACTGTTTTTT	CASSGIPGQGAETNEKLFF
TRBJ2-3	-	TRBV11-3	-	TGTGCCAGCAGCTTATTGGGAGTAGATACGCAGTATTTT	CASSLLGVDTQYF
TRBJ2-1	once	TRBV5-1	-	TGCGCCAGCAGATCAGGGGATGAGCAGTTCTTC	CASRSGDEQFF
TRBJ2-3	-	TRBV29-1	TRBD1	TGCAGCGTTGAGGGACAGGGCACAGATACGCAGTATTTT	CSVEGQGTDTQYF
TRBJ1-4	-	TRBV3-1/TRBV3-2	-	TGTGCCAGCAGCCCTGGGGTTGCAACTAATGAAAAACTGTTTTTT	CASSPGVATNEKLFF
TRBJ2-5	-	TRBV2	-	TGTGCCAGCAGTGTAACTACAGGGACAGAGACCCAGTACTTC	CASSVTTGTETQYF
TRBJ2-2	-	TRBV10-3	-	TGTGCCATCACTAGAAAGCTGACCCACGGTGGGACCGGGGAGCTGTTTTTT	CAITRKLTHGGTGELFF
TRBJ1-2	-	TRBV29-1	-	TGCAGCGTTGAGCAGGGAGTGGGAGGCTACACCTTC	CSVEQGVGGYTF
TRBJ1-6	-	TRBV27	-	TGTGCCAGCAGTTTTTCGGGGGGGAGCTCCTATAATTCACCCCTCCACTTT	CASSFSGGSSYNSPLHF
TRBJ2-6	-	TRBV19	-	TGTGCCAGTAGCAGCGACATGGGACAAGGAAACGTCCTGACTTTC	CASSSDMGQGNVLTF
TRBJ2-7	once	TRBV7-8	TRBD1	TGTGCCAGCAGCCAGAGGGCAGGGGGCGCGCGGTCCACCGAGCAGTACTTC	CASSQRAGGARSTEQYF
TRBJ2-2	-	TRBV4-1	TRBD1	TGCGCCAGCAGCCAAGAGGGACAGATCACCGGGGAGCTGTTTTTT	CASSQEGQITGELFF
TRBJ1-1	-	TRBV28	-	TGTGCCAGCTGTCGGCCAGCGAACACTGAAGCTTTCTTT	CASCRPANTEAFF
TRBJ2-7	-	TRBV19	-	TGTGCCAGTAGTTCTACAGGAACCTACGAGCAGTACTTC	CASSSTGTYEQYF
TRBJ1-6	-	TRBV9	-	TGTGCCAGCAGCACCACAGGTCCTAATTCACCCCTCCACTTT	CASSTTGPNSPLHF
TRBJ2-1	-	TRBV7-6	TRBD2	TGTGCCAGCAGCTTAGTTAGGACTAGCGGGAGTAATGAGCAGTTCTTC	CASSLVRTSGSNEQFF
TRBJ1-1	once	TRBV6-5	TRBD1	TGTGCCAGCAGTTACTCGGACAGGGAAGCCACTGAAGCTTTCTTT	CASSYSDREATEAFF
TRBJ2-1	-	TRBV12-5	-	TGTGCTAGTGGGAGGGTTTTGGATGAGCAGTTCTTC	CASGRVLDEQFF
TRBJ1-5	-	TRBV19	TRBD1	TGTGCCAGTAGTATGGGGTCGACAGGGGGGATTCAGCCCCAGCATTTT	CASSMGSTGGIQPQHF
TRBJ2-7	-	TRBV5-6	-	TGTGCCAGCAGCGCTCAGGGGTTCCAATACGAGCAGTACTTC	CASSAQGFQYEQYF
TRBJ2-1	-	TRBV7-6	-	TGTGCCAGCAGCTTGGTTCGGCAGGCGGCTCATGAGCAGTTCTTC	CASSLVRQAAHEQFF
TRBJ1-6	-	TRBV23-1	TRBD1	TGCGCCAGCAGAGAGGGACAGGACTATAATTCACCCCTCCACTTT	CASREGQDYNSPLHF
TRBJ2-3	-	TRBV19	TRBD2	TGTGCCAGTAGTATGGGACTAGCGAGCACAGATACGCAGTATTTT	CASSMGLASTDTQYF
TRBJ1-1	-	TRBV2	-	TGTGCCAGCAGTGAAACGGGGAGGGACGGATTTGAAGCTTTCTTT	CASSETGRDGFEAFF
TRBJ2-6	-	TRBV2	-	TGTGCCAGCAGATGGAGCCAGAGTTCTGGGGCCAACGTCCTGACTTTC	CASRWSQSSGANVLTF